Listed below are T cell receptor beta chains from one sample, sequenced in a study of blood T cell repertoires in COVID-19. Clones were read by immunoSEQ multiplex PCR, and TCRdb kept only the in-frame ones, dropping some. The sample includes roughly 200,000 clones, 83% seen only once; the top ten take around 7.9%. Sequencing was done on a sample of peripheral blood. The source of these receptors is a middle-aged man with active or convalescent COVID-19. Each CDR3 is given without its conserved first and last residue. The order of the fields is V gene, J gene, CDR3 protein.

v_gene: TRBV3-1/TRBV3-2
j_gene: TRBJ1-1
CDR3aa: ASSQRLTGRTEAF

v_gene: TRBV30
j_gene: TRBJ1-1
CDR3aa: AWSGEYEAF

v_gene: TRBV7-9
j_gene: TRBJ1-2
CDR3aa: ASSSGGAQQAGYT

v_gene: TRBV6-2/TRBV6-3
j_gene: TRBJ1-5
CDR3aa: ASSLNLGHQPQH

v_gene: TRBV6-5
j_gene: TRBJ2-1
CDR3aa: ASSYNGLAPNEQF

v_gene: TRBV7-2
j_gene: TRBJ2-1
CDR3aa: ASSYYTPLQQF

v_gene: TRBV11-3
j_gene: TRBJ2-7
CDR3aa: ASSLGLLGTSHYEQY

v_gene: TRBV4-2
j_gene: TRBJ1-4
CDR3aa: ASSQDLRGGEKLF

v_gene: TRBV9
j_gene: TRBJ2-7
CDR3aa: ASSVATGTGHEQY

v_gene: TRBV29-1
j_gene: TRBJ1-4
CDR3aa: SVGTEESGKLF

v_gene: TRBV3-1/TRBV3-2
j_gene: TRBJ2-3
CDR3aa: ASSHLAYEGDTQY

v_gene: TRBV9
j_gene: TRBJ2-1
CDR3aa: ASSVQGENEQF

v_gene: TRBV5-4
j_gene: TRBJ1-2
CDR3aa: ASSHGEDYGYT

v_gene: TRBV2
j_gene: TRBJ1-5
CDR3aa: ASNQEGNQPQH

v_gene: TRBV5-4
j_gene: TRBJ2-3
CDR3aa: ASSLAGWPAPQY

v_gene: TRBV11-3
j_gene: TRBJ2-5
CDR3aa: ASSLDRDFQETQY

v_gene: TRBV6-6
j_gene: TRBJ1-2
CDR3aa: ASSYGASHYGYT

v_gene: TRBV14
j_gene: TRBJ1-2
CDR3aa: ASSQVGSGSYT

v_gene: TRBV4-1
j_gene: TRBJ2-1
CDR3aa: ASSSERVYEQF

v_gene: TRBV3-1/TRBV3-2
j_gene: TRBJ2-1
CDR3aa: ASTSAGYNEQF

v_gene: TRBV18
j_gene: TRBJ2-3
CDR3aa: ASSPRDTDTQY

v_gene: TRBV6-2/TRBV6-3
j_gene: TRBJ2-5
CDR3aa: ASSTVGGPGKETQY

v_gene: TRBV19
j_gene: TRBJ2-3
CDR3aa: ASGEGRGQY

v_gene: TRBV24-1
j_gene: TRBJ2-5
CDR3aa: ATSRLAGSQETQY

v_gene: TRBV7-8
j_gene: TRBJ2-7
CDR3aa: ASSLEGLAVYEQY